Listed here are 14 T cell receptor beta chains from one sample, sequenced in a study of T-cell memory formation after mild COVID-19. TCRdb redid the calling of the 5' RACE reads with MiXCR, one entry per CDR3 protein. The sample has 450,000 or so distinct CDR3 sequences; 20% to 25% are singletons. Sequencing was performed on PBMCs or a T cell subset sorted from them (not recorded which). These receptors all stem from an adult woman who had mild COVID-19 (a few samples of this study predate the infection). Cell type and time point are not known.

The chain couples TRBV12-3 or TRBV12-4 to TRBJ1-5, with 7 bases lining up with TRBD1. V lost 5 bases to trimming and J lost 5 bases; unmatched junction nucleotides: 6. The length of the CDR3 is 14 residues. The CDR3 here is CASSLIDRDQPQHF. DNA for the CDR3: TGTGCCAGCAGTCTAATCGACAGGGATCAGCCCCAGCATTTT.

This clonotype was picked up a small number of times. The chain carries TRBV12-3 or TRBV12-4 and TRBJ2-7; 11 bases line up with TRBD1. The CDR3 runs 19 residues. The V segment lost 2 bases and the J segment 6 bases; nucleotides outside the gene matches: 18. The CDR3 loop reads CASSLRLAPGQGDFGEQYF. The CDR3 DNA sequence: TGTGCCAGCAGTTTACGCCTAGCTCCGGGACAGGGGGACTTCGGCGAGCAGTACTTC.

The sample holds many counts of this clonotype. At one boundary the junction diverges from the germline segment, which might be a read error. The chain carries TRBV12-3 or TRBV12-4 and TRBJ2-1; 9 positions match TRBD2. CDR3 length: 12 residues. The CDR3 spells CASSGGLARSNF. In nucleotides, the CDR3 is TGTGCCAGCAGCGGAGGACTAGCGCGATCAAACTTC.

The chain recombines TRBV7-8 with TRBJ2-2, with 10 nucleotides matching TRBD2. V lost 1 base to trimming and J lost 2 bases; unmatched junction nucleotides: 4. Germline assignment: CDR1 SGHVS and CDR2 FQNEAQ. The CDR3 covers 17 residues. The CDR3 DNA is TGTGCCAGCAGCTTAGAGCCTAGCGGGGGAAACACCGGGGAGCTGTTTTTT. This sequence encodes CASSLEPSGGNTGELFF.

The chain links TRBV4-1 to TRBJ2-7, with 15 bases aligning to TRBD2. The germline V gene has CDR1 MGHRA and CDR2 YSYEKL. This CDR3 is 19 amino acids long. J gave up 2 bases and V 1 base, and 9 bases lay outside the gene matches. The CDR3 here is CASSQVWTSGRDVTYEQYF. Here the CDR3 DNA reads TGCGCCAGCAGCCAAGTCTGGACTAGCGGGAGGGATGTCACCTACGAGCAGTACTTC.

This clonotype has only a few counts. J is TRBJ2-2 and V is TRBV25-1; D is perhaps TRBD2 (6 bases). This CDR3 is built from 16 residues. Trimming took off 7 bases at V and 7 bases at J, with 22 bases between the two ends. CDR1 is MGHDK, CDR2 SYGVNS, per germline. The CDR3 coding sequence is TGTGCCAGCACCCCGGAGACTCCCCGGAGGGTCGGGGAGCTGTTTTTT. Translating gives CASTPETPRRVGELFF.

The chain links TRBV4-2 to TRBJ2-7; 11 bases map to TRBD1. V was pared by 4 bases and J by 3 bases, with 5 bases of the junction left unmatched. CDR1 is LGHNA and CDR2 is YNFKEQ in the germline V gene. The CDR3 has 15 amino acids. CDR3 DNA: TGTGCCAGCAGCCCAGGGACAGGGGGGAACTACGAGCAGTACTTC. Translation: CASSPGTGGNYEQYF.

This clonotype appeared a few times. The CDR3 DNA sequence: TGTGCCAGCTCACCACCGTCGGAGCGGGGGACGCAGTATTTT. It is translated as CASSPPSERGTQYF. This sequence joins TRBV18 and TRBJ2-3, with TRBD2 matching over 8 bases. V dropped 0 bases and J dropped 9; count of bases not matched to a gene: 5. CDR3 length equals 14 residues. Germline assignment: CDR1 KGHSH and CDR2 LQKENI.

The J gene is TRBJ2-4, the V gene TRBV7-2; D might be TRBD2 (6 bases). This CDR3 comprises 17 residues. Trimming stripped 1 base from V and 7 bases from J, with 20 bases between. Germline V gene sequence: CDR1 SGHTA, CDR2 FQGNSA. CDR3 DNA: TGTGCCAGCAGCTTAGGCGCAGGAGGAGGGGATCGCAACATTCAGTACTTC. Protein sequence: CASSLGAGGGDRNIQYF.

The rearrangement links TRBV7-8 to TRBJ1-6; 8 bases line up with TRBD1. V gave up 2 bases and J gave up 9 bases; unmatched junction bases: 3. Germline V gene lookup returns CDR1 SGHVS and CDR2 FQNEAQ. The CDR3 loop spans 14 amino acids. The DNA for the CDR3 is TGTGCCAGCAGCTTACAGGGGGCGCCTTCACCCCTCCACTTT. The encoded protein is CASSLQGAPSPLHF.

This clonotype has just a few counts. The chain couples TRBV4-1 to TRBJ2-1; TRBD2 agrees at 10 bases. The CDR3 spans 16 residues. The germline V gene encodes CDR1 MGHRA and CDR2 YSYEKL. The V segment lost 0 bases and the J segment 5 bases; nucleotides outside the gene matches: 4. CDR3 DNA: TGCGCCAGCAGCCAAGAGAGGCTAGCGGGAGACAATGAGCAGTTCTTC. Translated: CASSQERLAGDNEQFF.

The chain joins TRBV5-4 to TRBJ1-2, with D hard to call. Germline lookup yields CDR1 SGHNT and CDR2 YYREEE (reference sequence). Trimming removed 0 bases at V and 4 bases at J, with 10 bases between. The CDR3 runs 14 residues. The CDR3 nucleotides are TGTGCCAGCAGCTTGGCCCGGGGAGGCTATGGCTACACCTTC. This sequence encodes CASSLARGGYGYTF.

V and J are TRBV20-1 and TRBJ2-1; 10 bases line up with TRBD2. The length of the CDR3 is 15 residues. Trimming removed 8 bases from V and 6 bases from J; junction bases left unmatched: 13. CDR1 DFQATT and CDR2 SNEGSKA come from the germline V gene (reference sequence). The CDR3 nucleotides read TGCAGTTCACTCCTACCGGGACTAGCGATCAATGAGCAGTTCTTC. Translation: CSSLLPGLAINEQFF.

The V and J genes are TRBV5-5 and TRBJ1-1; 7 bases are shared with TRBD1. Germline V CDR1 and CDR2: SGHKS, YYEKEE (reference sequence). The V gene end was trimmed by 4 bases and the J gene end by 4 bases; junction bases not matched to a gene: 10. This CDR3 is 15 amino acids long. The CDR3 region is CASSRTGAGGTEAFF. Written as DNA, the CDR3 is TGTGCCAGCAGCCGCACAGGGGCCGGCGGCACTGAAGCTTTCTTT.